Listed here are 20 T cell receptor beta chains from one sample, sequenced in a study of T cells in Graves' hyperthyroidism and ophthalmopathy. TCR beta CDR3 region amplification was performed from RNA transcripts. With the HTBI primer set, the TCR CDR3 went through a first round of RT-PCR. Using its own MiXCR run on the multiplex PCR reads, TCRdb lists one record per CDR3 protein. Of more than 550,000 distinct CDR3 sequences in the sample, 18% were seen once. The sample taken for sequencing was blood. These receptors all come from a woman between 45 and 60 years old with Graves' hyperthyroidism that later progressed to Graves' ophthalmopathy.

Many counts were recorded for this clonotype. The chain is built from TRBV18 and TRBJ2-3; D not resolved. Germline V gives CDR1 KGHSH, CDR2 LQKENI. V was trimmed by 0 bases and J by 8 bases, leaving 6 bases between them. The CDR3 is 12 amino acids. The CDR3 loop reads CASSPPDRTQYF. DNA of the CDR3: TGTGCCAGCTCACCACCGGACCGTACGCAGTATTTT. Complete variable domain (other parts from reference TRBV18 and TRBJ2-3): NAGVMQNPRHLVRRRGQEARLRCSPMKGHSHVYWYRQLPEEGLKFMVYLQKENIIDESGMPKERFSAEFPKEGPSILRIQQVVRGDSAAYFCASSPPDRTQYFGPGTRLTVL.

This clonotype was counted only a few times. The genes are TRBV29-1 and TRBJ2-7; D possibly corresponds to TRBD1 (6 bases). Germline lookup yields CDR1 SQVTM and CDR2 ANQGSEA. The CDR3 covers 13 residues. The V gene lost 0 bases and the J gene lost 6 bases, with 12 bases spanning the gap. The CDR3 DNA reads TGCAGCGTTGAAGAAAGAAGAGGGGGCGAGCAGTACTTC. Protein sequence: CSVEERRGGEQYF.

This clonotype has just a few counts. The rearrangement uses TRBV5-1 and TRBJ2-2; D may be TRBD2 (6 bases). The CDR3 loop spans 15 amino acids. V was pared by 2 bases and J by 4 bases, with 12 bases between. CDR1 SGHRS and CDR2 YFSETQ come from the germline V gene. In DNA, the CDR3 is TGCGCCAGCAGCTTCTTAGGGGAGGCCACCGGGGAGCTGTTTTTT. As protein: CASSFLGEATGELFF.

This clonotype was seen at least ten times. This chain joins TRBV7-9 and TRBJ2-1; D assignment may be TRBD1 or TRBD2 (5 bases each). The CDR3 consists of 17 residues. Trimming stripped 4 bases from V and 2 bases from J, with 18 bases between. Germline CDR1 SEHNR, CDR2 FQNEAQ (reference sequence). The CDR3 DNA sequence: TGTGCCAGCAGCTCCGGCTCGGGGCGAACTCCCTACAATGAGCAGTTCTTC. Protein: CASSSGSGRTPYNEQFF.

In its sample, this clonotype was seen a few times. V and J are TRBV29-1 and TRBJ1-1; D unclear. The CDR3 covers 13 residues. The germline V gene has CDR1 SQVTM and CDR2 ANQGSEA. V gave up 4 bases and J gave up 3 bases, with 12 bases separating them. CDR3 in amino acids: CSVAPGRYTEAFF. DNA of the CDR3: TGCAGCGTTGCTCCCGGACGGTACACTGAAGCTTTCTTT.

This chain joins TRBV10-2 and TRBJ2-1, with 7 bases identical to TRBD2. Germline CDR1 and CDR2: WSHSY and SAAADI. CDR3 length equals 14 residues. J lost 2 bases, V lost 6 bases, and 4 bases had no gene match. CDR3 sequence (DNA): TGCGCCAGCAGCGGGGGACTAACCTACAATGAGCAGTTCTTC. Translating gives CASSGGLTYNEQFF.

As regards this clonotype: The junction differs from germline at one of its ends, possibly a read error. The V and J genes are TRBV7-8 and TRBJ2-7; no definite D call. The CDR3 loop spans 13 amino acids. Per germline, CDR1 SGHVS and CDR2 FQNEAQ. The CDR3 DNA reads TGTGCCGGCAGCTTAGGCAGGATAAGCGAGCAGTACTTC. Translating gives CAGSLGRISEQYF.

This clonotype was seen at least ten times. The genes are TRBV2 and TRBJ2-1; 9 positions agree with TRBD2. The germline CDR1 and CDR2 sequences are SNHLY and FYNNEI. CDR3 length: 15 residues. V trimming: 7 bases; J trimming: 12 bases; junction bases outside the gene matches: 16. CDR3 amino acids: CASKAQRGAPSGQFF. The CDR3 region has the DNA TGTGCCAGCAAGGCCCAGCGGGGGGCCCCAAGTGGGCAGTTCTTC.

This clonotype was observed at least ten times. This chain links TRBV7-8 with TRBJ2-3, with D tentatively TRBD2 (5 bases). The CDR3 consists of 15 residues. V gave up 2 bases and J gave up 4 bases, with 13 bases separating them. Germline CDR1 reads SGHVS; CDR2 reads FQNEAQ. CDR3 bases: TGTGCCAGCAGCTTACTCCGGGAAATCCCAGATACGCAGTATTTT. Protein: CASSLLREIPDTQYF.

This clonotype was recorded at least ten times. CDR3 region: CASSLRPGYQETQYF. CDR3 sequence (DNA): TGTGCCAGCAGCTTACGTCCAGGGTACCAAGAGACCCAGTACTTC. The V and J genes are TRBV11-2 and TRBJ2-5; D may be TRBD1 (5 bases). Trimming took off 2 bases at V and 0 bases at J, with 10 bases between the two ends. Germline V gives CDR1 SGHAT, CDR2 FQNNGV. The CDR3 totals 15 residues.

The V gene is TRBV4-1, the J gene TRBJ1-1; D remains ambiguous. The CDR3 runs to 15 residues. V lost 3 bases, J lost 3 bases, and 14 bases lay in between. Germline V gene sequence: CDR1 MGHRA, CDR2 YSYEKL. The DNA of the CDR3 is TGCGCCAGCAGCCATAGTGTTCGGTTCGACACTGAAGCTTTCTTT. Its translation: CASSHSVRFDTEAFF.

This clonotype was counted only a few times. The V call is TRBV3-1, the J call TRBJ1-1; unclear D gene. The V end was cut by 6 bases, the J end by 1 base, with 15 bases between. The CDR3 loop spans 15 amino acids. Germline assignment: CDR1 LGHDT and CDR2 YNNKEL (reference sequence). The CDR3 DNA reads TGTGCCAGCAGTCCCCCTGGGCTCTCGAACACTGAAGCTTTCTTT. Residues: CASSPPGLSNTEAFF.

The chain links TRBV10-3 to TRBJ1-5; D is perhaps TRBD1 (6 bases). CDR1 and CDR2 from the germline V gene are ENHRY and SYGVKD. The V gene lost 11 bases and the J gene lost 1 base, with 18 bases spanning the gap. The length of the CDR3 is 15 residues. The CDR3 protein is CAAPGTRTSNQPQHF. CDR3 in DNA: TGTGCCGCCCCAGGGACAAGGACCAGCAATCAGCCCCAGCATTTT.

This clonotype was detected a few times. V gene TRBV18 combines with J gene TRBJ1-3; D is unclear. Germline CDR1 reads KGHSH; CDR2 reads LQKENI. The CDR3 has 13 amino acids. Trimming pared 6 bases from V and 1 base from J, leaving 7 bases between. The CDR3 bases are TGTGCCAGCTCCCGAGAGTCTGGAAACACCATATATTTT. Its protein product is CASSRESGNTIYF.

This clonotype was picked up many times. This sequence joins TRBV30 and TRBJ1-1; 9 nucleotides align to TRBD1. With 1 base clipped from V and 6 bases from J, the junction kept 6 bases outside the gene matches. The germline V gene has CDR1 GTSNPN and CDR2 SVGIG (reference sequence). The CDR3 runs 14 residues. Here the CDR3 DNA reads TGTGCCTGGAGTGACCCGACAGGGGGTCCTGAAGCTTTCTTT. This translates into CAWSDPTGGPEAFF.

The table lists this clonotype with a few counts. This sequence joins TRBV4-1 and TRBJ2-5; TRBD2 matches at 8 bases. Germline CDR1 reads MGHRA; CDR2 reads YSYEKL. The CDR3 consists of 15 residues. The V segment lost 6 bases and the J segment 1 base; nucleotides outside the gene matches: 7. The CDR3 DNA sequence: TGCGCCAGCAGGGGATTCGGGAGGGGCCAAGAGACCCAGTACTTC. This encodes CASRGFGRGQETQYF.

This clonotype has just a few counts. V gene TRBV10-3 combines with J gene TRBJ1-3; D unclear. Trimming pared 1 base from V and 0 bases from J, leaving 13 bases between. CDR1 and CDR2 from the germline V gene are ENHRY and SYGVKD. This CDR3 is built from 17 residues. CDR3: CAISEFMVPSSGNTIYF. CDR3 nucleotide sequence: TGTGCCATCAGTGAGTTTATGGTTCCGAGCTCTGGAAACACCATATATTTT.

The chain carries TRBV10-3 and TRBJ1-5; D gene ambiguous. Germline loops: CDR1 ENHRY, CDR2 SYGVKD. Trimming left V 2 bases short and J 0 bases short, with 5 bases between. This CDR3 region has 14 residues. Written as DNA, the CDR3 is TGTGCCATCAGTGAGGGGTATAGCAATCAGCCCCAGCATTTT. It specifies CAISEGYSNQPQHF.

This clonotype showed up just a few times. V and J are TRBV6-2 or TRBV6-3 and TRBJ1-1; no clear D gene. V shed 8 bases and J shed 1 base, with 14 bases lying between them. The CDR3 consists of 14 residues. Germline V gene lookup returns CDR1 MNHEY and CDR2 SVGEGT. The CDR3 nucleotides read TGTGCCAGCTGTGTCGACGGACGGAACACTGAAGCTTTCTTT. It yields the protein CASCVDGRNTEAFF.

Many counts were recorded for this clonotype. The rearrangement uses TRBV6-1 and TRBJ1-6; D remains ambiguous. Per the germline V gene, CDR1 is MNHNS and CDR2 is SASEGT. CDR3 size: 17 residues. V lost 6 bases, J lost 0 bases, and 15 bases lay in between. The CDR3 loop is CASSPSLGSSYNSPLHF. The CDR3, as DNA: TGTGCCAGCAGCCCAAGTCTGGGAAGCTCCTATAATTCACCCCTCCACTTT.